This TCR beta chain was captured in a study of blood T cell repertoires in COVID-19. Repertoires were generated with immunoSEQ multiplex PCR, while TCRdb's copy carries only in-frame clones and drops some. Of 260,000 or so clones detected, around 90% appear once; the ten largest clones hold 9% to 9.5%. V gave up 1 base and J gave up 3 bases, with 10 bases separating them. Per germline, CDR1 MNHEY and CDR2 SMNVEV (reference sequence). The CDR3 length is 15 residues. The chain employs TRBV27 and TRBJ1-5, with TRBD1 as a possible D gene (6 bases). The clonotype comes from a man younger than 35 with active or convalescent COVID-19. Sequences were obtained from peripheral blood. CDR3: CASSLLTGSNQPQHF. CDR3 DNA: TGTGCCAGCAGTTTATTAACAGGGTCCAATCAGCCCCAGCATTTT.